This TCR beta chain was profiled in a study of blood T cell repertoires in COVID-19. Study-level background: Sample material is recorded as cDNA or gDNA derived from T cells, B-cell-depleted T cells, or PBMCs.

Under the authors' procedure: Amplification from reference gene primers served as the basis for estimated nucleated cell counts. Using immunoSEQ multiplex PCR, the repertoire was profiled, and TCRdb retains in-frame clones only, with some absent. For V, J and clone size, that table is used; D and trimming come from the DNA. The sample lists some 390,000 clones, under 90% occurring once. Participant age was roughly 18 to 95 years, and participants resided in roughly 25 US areas. This clone was recorded a few times. The germline V gene encodes CDR1 MGHRA and CDR2 YSYEKL. Trimming took off 0 bases at V and 3 bases at J, with 15 bases between the two ends. The CDR3 is made up of 16 amino acids.

The chain combines TRBV4-1 with TRBJ2-7, with TRBD1 as a possible D gene (5 bases). The sequence was collected from a woman aged 30 to 39 who had recovered from COVID-19. The sample was PBMCs or T cells enriched from blood (not recorded which). The CDR3 DNA sequence: TGCGCCAGCAGCCAAGAGCTGCAGGGAAATCTCTACGAGCAGTACTTC. Amino acids: CASSQELQGNLYEQYF.